This T cell receptor (beta chain) originates from a study of regulatory T cells in long-lasting Graves disease. Notes on the study in general: The persistent group shared 2,500 or so public clonotypes, more than the roughly 970 shared by new patients.

Time point noted: newly diagnosed GD, antithyroid drugs for less than 3 months. From PBMCs, RNA was extracted and then used to make the TCR library. For TCR beta, libraries came from iRepertoire HTBI primers and Arm-PCR of CDR3 regions. TCRdb itself ran the multiplex PCR reads through MiXCR, one entry per CDR3 protein. The sample has 440,000 or so distinct CDR3 sequences; 15% are singletons. There are 15 residues in the CDR3. V gave up 3 bases and J gave up 9 bases, with 18 bases separating them. This clonotype showed up just a few times. Its antigen remains unidentified. These data were likewise used in another study, on T cells in Graves' hyperthyroidism and ophthalmopathy. That report notes: Researchers ran a first-round RT-PCR on the TCR CDR3 using the HTBI primer set. Blood also contained most expanded thyroid clonotypes above 0.001. From stable hyperthyroidism, ophthalmopathy was set apart by a 13 V-J model.

The receptor comes from a woman aged 25 to 39 with Graves disease. The material was peripheral blood mononuclear cells (PBMCs), obtained at new diagnosis, from a patient treated with antithyroid drugs. The V and J genes are TRBV12-3 or TRBV12-4 and TRBJ2-1; maybe TRBD2 (9 bases). This chain's CDR3 is CASSLFLAGTGEQFF. In DNA form, the CDR3 reads TGTGCCAGCAGTTTGTTCCTAGCGGGGACAGGTGAGCAGTTCTTC.